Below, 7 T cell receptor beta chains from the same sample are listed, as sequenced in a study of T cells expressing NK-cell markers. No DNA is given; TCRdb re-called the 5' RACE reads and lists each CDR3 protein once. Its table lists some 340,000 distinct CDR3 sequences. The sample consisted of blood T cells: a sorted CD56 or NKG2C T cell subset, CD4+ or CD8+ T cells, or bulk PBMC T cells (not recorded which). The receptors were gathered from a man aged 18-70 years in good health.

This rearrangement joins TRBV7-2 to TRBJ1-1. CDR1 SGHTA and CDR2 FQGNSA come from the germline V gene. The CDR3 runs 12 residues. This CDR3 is CATGRGNTEAFF. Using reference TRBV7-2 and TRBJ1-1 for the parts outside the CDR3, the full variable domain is GAGVSQSPSNKVTEKGKDVELRCDPISGHTALYWYRQSLGQGLEFLIYFQGNSAPDKSGLPSDRFSAERTGGSVSTLTIQRTQQEDSAVYLCATGRGNTEAFFGQGTRLTVV.

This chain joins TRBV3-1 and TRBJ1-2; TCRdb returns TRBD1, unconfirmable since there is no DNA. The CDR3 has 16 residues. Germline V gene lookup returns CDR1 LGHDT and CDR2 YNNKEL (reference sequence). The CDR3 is CASSQTWGQGKYGYTF.

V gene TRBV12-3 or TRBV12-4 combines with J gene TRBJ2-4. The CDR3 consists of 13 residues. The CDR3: CASSLTREYIQYF.

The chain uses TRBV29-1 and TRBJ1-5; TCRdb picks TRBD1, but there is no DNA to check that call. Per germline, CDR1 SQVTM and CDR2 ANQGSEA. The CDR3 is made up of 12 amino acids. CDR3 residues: CSVGTGDQPQHF.

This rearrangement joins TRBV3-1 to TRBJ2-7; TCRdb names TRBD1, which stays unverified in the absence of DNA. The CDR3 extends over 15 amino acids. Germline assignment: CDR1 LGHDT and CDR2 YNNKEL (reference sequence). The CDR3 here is CASSQSTGKGYEQYF.

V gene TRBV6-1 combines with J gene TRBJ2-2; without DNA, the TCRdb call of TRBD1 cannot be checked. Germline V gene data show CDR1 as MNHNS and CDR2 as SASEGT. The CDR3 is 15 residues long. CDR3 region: CASRRDRVRSGELFF.

The CDR3 loop reads CASSDVVMVGLAEETQYF. The chain employs TRBV2 and TRBJ2-5. The CDR3 runs 18 residues. Germline values: CDR1 SNHLY, CDR2 FYNNEI. The full variable domain, completed using reference TRBV2 and TRBJ2-5, is EPEVTQTPSHQVTQMGQEVILRCVPISNHLYFYWYRQILGQKVEFLVSFYNNEISEKSEIFDDQFSVERPDGSNFTLKIRSTKLEDSAMYFCASSDVVMVGLAEETQYFGPGTRLLVL.